The 10 T cell receptor beta chains in this list originate from one sample, sequenced in a study of shared clonotypes between healthy human individuals. Only CD45RO-negative cells positively selected for CCR7 counted as naive CD8 cells, so terminally differentiated effector memory CD45RA+ cells were excluded. Profiling relied on immunoSEQ multiplex PCR, and the TCRdb table lists in-frame clones only, not all of them. The table shows about 2 million clones, with around 96% occurring only once. Source material: naive CD8+ T cells sorted from blood. The receptors come from a man aged 18 to 35 in good health.

This clone has just a few counts. The chain carries TRBV2 and TRBJ1-3; D is uncertain. CDR1 is SNHLY and CDR2 is FYNNEI in the germline V gene. The CDR3 runs to 13 residues. V lost 3 bases and J 3 bases, leaving 6 bases between the germline ends. The CDR3 DNA reads as TGTGCCAGCAGTGACAGGAATGGAAACACCATATATTTT. Protein: CASSDRNGNTIYF.

The CDR3 DNA sequence: TGTGCCAGTAGTATGGGGGGTATCACTGAAGCTTTCTTT. Protein: CASSMGGITEAFF. The gene calls are TRBV19 and TRBJ1-1; tentatively, D is TRBD1 (5 bases). The CDR3 spans 13 residues. Trimming took 3 bases from V and 4 from J, leaving 9 bases between them. The V gene's germline CDR1 is LNHDA and CDR2 SQIVND (reference sequence).

This clone was observed once. The same CDR3 also results from other DNA sequences found in this sample. The chain uses TRBV5-6 and TRBJ1-1; no firm D call. Trimming removed 1 base at V and 0 bases at J, with 10 bases between. CDR1 and CDR2 from the germline V gene are SGHDT and YYEEEE. This CDR3 has 15 amino acids. The CDR3 DNA reads as TGTGCCAGCAGCTTGTGGCCGGGTATGAACACTGAAGCTTTCTTT. It is translated as CASSLWPGMNTEAFF.

The rearrangement uses TRBV18 and TRBJ2-3, with D hard to call. CDR1 and CDR2 (germline): KGHSH, LQKENI. V was cut by 1 base and J by 5 bases, with 1 base left in between. This CDR3 is 11 amino acids long. The chain's CDR3 is CASSPQDTQYF. The CDR3, as DNA: TGTGCCAGCTCACCACAAGATACGCAGTATTTT. Together with reference TRBV18 and TRBJ2-3, the CDR3 gives the full variable domain: NAGVMQNPRHLVRRRGQEARLRCSPMKGHSHVYWYRQLPEEGLKFMVYLQKENIIDESGMPKERFSAEFPKEGPSILRIQQVVRGDSAAYFCASSPQDTQYFGPGTRLTVL.

The chain links TRBV5-1 to TRBJ1-2; D perhaps matches TRBD1 (5 bases). Germline CDR1 is SGHRS and CDR2 is YFSETQ. V was clipped by 5 bases and J by 2 bases, with 16 bases between them. The CDR3 has 15 amino acids. In DNA, the CDR3 is TGCGCCAGCAGAACAGGAGCGTCGACGAACTATGGCTACACCTTC. It yields the protein CASRTGASTNYGYTF.

The rearrangement uses TRBV7-9 and TRBJ2-1, with 13 bases lining up with TRBD2. This CDR3 has 14 residues. V lost 5 bases, J lost 8 bases, and 3 bases stayed unmatched. From germline, CDR1 is SEHNR and CDR2 FQNEAQ (reference sequence). The CDR3 region is CASSPGLAGYEQFF. CDR3 DNA: TGTGCCAGCAGCCCGGGACTAGCGGGGTATGAGCAGTTCTTC.

This chain uses TRBV7-6 with TRBJ1-1; no definite D call. This CDR3 is built from 13 residues. Germline CDR1 and CDR2: SGHVS and FNYEAQ. Trimming stripped 5 bases from V and 0 bases from J, with 7 bases between. The CDR3, as DNA: TGTGCCAGCAGCGGTGGGATGAACACTGAAGCTTTCTTT. This encodes CASSGGMNTEAFF.

The CDR3 loop reads CASSVRGLRGTTEAFF. For the CDR3, the DNA is TGTGCCAGCAGTGTCAGGGGGCTGCGGGGGACAACTGAAGCTTTCTTT. The chain combines TRBV27 with TRBJ1-1; 8 nucleotides align to TRBD1. The CDR3 extends over 16 amino acids. In germline, CDR1 is MNHEY, CDR2 SMNVEV (reference sequence). The V and J ends lost 5 bases and 5 bases, in that order; junction bases with no gene match: 13.

This clone was detected once. The chain carries TRBV18 and TRBJ1-4, with 7 nucleotides matching TRBD1. Germline trimming cut 5 bases from V and 0 bases from J; bases unmatched to any gene: 6. Germline assignment: CDR1 KGHSH and CDR2 LQKENI. The CDR3 runs to 16 residues. The CDR3 DNA is TGTGCCAGCTCAACGGACAGGTCCACAACTAATGAAAAACTGTTTTTT. Its protein is CASSTDRSTTNEKLFF.

The chain recombines TRBV5-4 with TRBJ1-1; D possibly corresponds to TRBD1 (5 bases). Germline V gene lookup returns CDR1 SGHNT and CDR2 YYREEE (reference sequence). Trimming took off 5 bases at V and 3 bases at J, with 14 bases between the two ends. This CDR3 comprises 14 residues. The CDR3 bases are TGTGCCAGCAGTAGGGACTTTTTTCACACTGAAGCTTTCTTT. Protein product: CASSRDFFHTEAFF.